This entry concerns a single TCR beta chain. Antigen specificity is unknown. The sample is drawn from a study of T-cell memory formation after mild COVID-19. Findings of the study overall: The CD4+ clones that contracted clustered mainly within CM and EM, and the CD8+ clones concentrated in EMRA.

Losses at the gene ends were 2 bases for V and 5 bases for J; bases not matched to a gene: 13. Germline V gene data show CDR1 as WSHSY and CDR2 as SAAADI. The CDR3 has 18 amino acids. TCRdb ran MiXCR on the 5' RACE reads and lists one entry per CDR3 protein. The profile shows approximately 290,000 distinct CDR3 sequences, around a sixth of them singletons. The source material was PBMCs or a T cell subset sorted from them (not recorded which). This clonotype originated in a man aged 18-30 years who had mild COVID-19 (a few samples of this study predate the infection). Cell type and time point are not known. J is TRBJ2-5 and V is TRBV10-2, with TRBD1 matching 11 bases. The CDR3 bases are TGCGCCAGCAGTGAGCCGCAGGGACAGGGGGATATCGCCGAGACCCAGTACTTC. This translates into CASSEPQGQGDIAETQYF.